The 25 T cell receptor beta chains given below trace back to one sample, sequenced in a study of beta chain features in type 1 diabetes. TCRB transcripts that were expressed got sequenced, as all of the isolated RNA had been reverse transcribed. Only in-frame clones appear in the TCRdb table, and some are missing; sequencing was by immunoSEQ multiplex PCR. The data show about 260,000 clones, with under 70% seen just once and approximately 0.053% held by the top ten. Sequencing was performed on naive CD4+ T cells from blood. The receptors derive from a young man in good health.

As regards this clone: The junction shows a germline mismatch at one end, possibly a read error. This chain uses TRBV7-2 with TRBJ2-3; 10 positions match TRBD2. CDR1 and CDR2 (germline): SGHTA, FQGNSA. This CDR3 is built from 15 residues. DNA for the CDR3: TGTGCCAGCAGCCTAGCGGGAGCTAGCACAGATACGCAGTATTTT. Translation: CASSLAGASTDTQYF.

This sequence joins TRBV30 and TRBJ2-4; no clear D. Germline values: CDR1 GTSNPN, CDR2 SVGIG (reference sequence). Trimming removed 5 bases from V and 0 bases from J, with 23 bases in between. The CDR3 has 18 amino acids. This chain's CDR3 is CAWDTPLSAAVAKNIQYF. The CDR3 DNA sequence: TGTGCCTGGGACACACCCCTCTCTGCTGCGGTAGCCAAAAACATTCAGTACTTC.

The chain couples TRBV29-1 to TRBJ2-3; the D is unclear. The V gene's germline CDR1 is SQVTM and CDR2 ANQGSEA. The CDR3 runs 13 residues. V lost 6 bases to trimming and J lost 0 bases, with 10 bases between them. The CDR3 reads CSVIGISTDTQYF. In DNA, the CDR3 is TGCAGCGTAATAGGGATTAGCACAGATACGCAGTATTTT.

V and J are TRBV29-1 and TRBJ1-1; D call uncertain. From germline, CDR1 is SQVTM and CDR2 ANQGSEA. This CDR3 contains 14 residues. Trimming pared 5 bases from V and 1 base from J, leaving 14 bases between. The CDR3 DNA reads TGCAGCGTTAGCCCCAGGATATCGAACACTGAAGCTTTCTTT. Protein: CSVSPRISNTEAFF.

The chain carries TRBV7-9 and TRBJ2-3; D is unresolved. Germline V gene data show CDR1 as SEHNR and CDR2 as FQNEAQ (reference sequence). The CDR3 sequence is 13 residues long. V was pared by 1 base and J by 6 bases, with 8 bases between. The DNA of the CDR3 is TGTGCCAGCAGCTTAGGAAGTGGGGATACGCAGTATTTT. Translated, it gives CASSLGSGDTQYF.

The chain joins TRBV30 to TRBJ2-5; 7 nucleotides agree with TRBD2. The CDR3 loop spans 14 amino acids. With V trimmed by 5 bases and J by 2 bases, 8 bases remained unmatched. Germline V gives CDR1 GTSNPN, CDR2 SVGIG (reference sequence). DNA of the CDR3: TGTGCCTGGGGACTAGGACGGCCACAAGAGACCCAGTACTTC. This gives the protein CAWGLGRPQETQYF.

The chain carries TRBV25-1 and TRBJ1-2; D not certain. V shed 1 base and J shed 2 bases, with 8 bases lying between them. The CDR3 runs to 14 residues. The germline CDR1 and CDR2 sequences are MGHDK and SYGVNS. The chain's CDR3 is CASSESPANYGYTF. Written as DNA, the CDR3 is TGTGCCAGCAGTGAATCCCCGGCAAACTATGGCTACACCTTC.

The chain is built from TRBV29-1 and TRBJ2-7, with a tentative D call TRBD1 (6 bases). Germline-derived CDR1 and CDR2 are SQVTM and ANQGSEA. Trimming removed 4 bases from V and 0 bases from J, with 13 bases in between. This CDR3 is 14 amino acids long. CDR3 coding DNA: TGCAGCGTTGCCGGGACAACGAGCTCCTACGAGCAGTACTTC. Amino acids: CSVAGTTSSYEQYF.

This clone was counted only a few times. This chain joins TRBV15 and TRBJ2-4; D possibly corresponds to TRBD1 (5 bases). V was clipped by 1 base and J by 1 base, with 14 bases between them. Germline values: CDR1 LNHNV, CDR2 YYDKDF (reference sequence). The CDR3 extends over 17 amino acids. The CDR3 DNA reads as TGTGCCACCAGCAGAGTGGTGGACAATCCCGCCAAAAACATTCAGTACTTC. This codes for CATSRVVDNPAKNIQYF.

The chain links TRBV13 to TRBJ2-1, with 7 bases lining up with TRBD1. CDR1 is PRHDT, CDR2 FYEKMQ, per germline (reference sequence). The CDR3 is made up of 13 amino acids. V lost 5 bases and J lost 6; bases outside the gene matches: 4. The CDR3 reads CASSQTGPNEQFF. The CDR3 nucleotides read TGTGCCAGCAGCCAGACAGGGCCCAATGAGCAGTTCTTC.

This clone has a handful of counts. At the DNA level, this CDR3 is encoded by other sequences in the same sample as well. This sequence joins TRBV29-1 and TRBJ2-7; 9 bases agree with TRBD1. Germline V gives CDR1 SQVTM, CDR2 ANQGSEA. V lost 7 bases to trimming and J lost 6 bases; unmatched junction nucleotides: 4. The CDR3 totals 11 residues. The CDR3 reads CSGGQGGEQYF. The CDR3 DNA is TGCAGCGGGGGACAGGGAGGCGAGCAGTACTTC.

This chain uses TRBV11-2 with TRBJ2-7, with 7 bases identical to TRBD2. J was trimmed by 5 bases and V by 10 bases; bases with no gene match: 20. Germline V lookup: CDR1 SGHAT, CDR2 FQNNGV. This CDR3 contains 16 residues. The DNA for the CDR3 is TGTGCCACAAGAGGGACTATCCGTCTAGGGGCGAACGAGCAGTACTTC. This codes for CATRGTIRLGANEQYF. Supplemented by reference TRBV11-2 and TRBJ2-7, the full variable domain reads EAGVAQSPRYKIIEKRQSVAFWCNPISGHATLYWYQQILGQGPKLLIQFQNNGVVDDSQLPKDRFSAERLKGVDSTLKIQPAKLEDSAVYLCATRGTIRLGANEQYFGPGTRLTVT.

The V gene is TRBV5-1, the J gene TRBJ2-3; TRBD2 is a possible D gene (6 bases). Germline CDR1 reads SGHRS; CDR2 reads YFSETQ. The CDR3 is made up of 15 amino acids. The V gene lost 4 bases and the J gene lost 4 bases, with 16 bases spanning the gap. CDR3: CASSRGSGVADTQYF. The DNA for the CDR3 is TGCGCCAGCAGCCGGGGGTCAGGAGTGGCAGATACGCAGTATTTT.

The V gene is TRBV9, the J gene TRBJ2-6, with TRBD2 identical over 7 bases. Germline CDR1 is SGDLS and CDR2 is YYNGEE. The CDR3 has 17 residues. The V gene end was trimmed by 4 bases and the J gene end by 3 bases; junction bases not matched to a gene: 10. CDR3 coding DNA: TGTGCCAGCAGCCTGAGGGAGGGGCAGAGTGGGGCCAACGTCCTGACTTTC. This sequence encodes CASSLREGQSGANVLTF.

The gene calls are TRBV28 and TRBJ2-6; D gene ambiguous. Germline V CDR1 and CDR2: MDHEN, SYDVKM. Trimming left V 5 bases short and J 2 bases short, with 10 bases between. This CDR3 contains 15 residues. The DNA of the CDR3 is TGTGCCAGCAGTCAAATATTCACTGGGGCCAACGTCCTGACTTTC. It translates to CASSQIFTGANVLTF.

The chain recombines TRBV30 with TRBJ1-5, with 8 bases that match TRBD1. V shed 4 bases and J 4 bases; nucleotides not matched to a gene: 6. The V gene's germline CDR1 is GTSNPN and CDR2 SVGIG (reference sequence). This CDR3 has 14 residues. CDR3 amino acids: CAWTTTGGNQPQHF. The CDR3 DNA sequence: TGTGCCTGGACTACCACAGGGGGTAATCAGCCCCAGCATTTT.

The chain couples TRBV5-4 to TRBJ2-5; a possible D gene is TRBD1 (5 bases). With 1 base removed from V and 1 base from J, the gap between germline ends came to 8 bases. The CDR3 extends over 14 amino acids. Germline V gene sequence: CDR1 SGHNT, CDR2 YYREEE (reference sequence). This CDR3 is CASSLSQGQETQYF. The DNA for the CDR3 is TGTGCCAGCAGCTTGTCCCAGGGCCAAGAGACCCAGTACTTC.

About this clone: Other DNA sequences in the same sample also yield this CDR3. J is TRBJ2-1 and V is TRBV30; D unresolved. This CDR3 spans 11 amino acids. Germline V gene data show CDR1 as GTSNPN and CDR2 as SVGIG (reference sequence). Trimming stripped 2 bases from V and 6 bases from J, with 5 bases between. The CDR3 region is CAWSRLNEQFF. The CDR3 DNA sequence: TGTGCCTGGAGTCGTCTCAATGAGCAGTTCTTC. Looking up the rest from reference TRBV30 and TRBJ2-1 gives the full variable domain: SQTIHQWPATLVQPVGSPLSLECTVEGTSNPNLYWYRQAAGRGLQLLFYSVGIGQISSEVPQNLSASRPQDRQFILSSKKLLLSDSGFYLCAWSRLNEQFFGPGTRLTVL.

The chain combines TRBV7-2 with TRBJ2-4; D may be TRBD2 (5 bases). V was pared by 1 base and J by 11 bases, with 12 bases between. The CDR3 covers 13 residues. In germline, CDR1 is SGHTA, CDR2 FQGNSA. The CDR3 sequence is CASSLGAGSVQYF. CDR3 DNA sequence: TGTGCCAGCAGCTTAGGTGCGGGTTCGGTTCAGTACTTC.

The V gene is TRBV30, the J gene TRBJ2-2; 7 positions match TRBD2. J gave up 7 bases and V 5 bases, and 10 bases lay outside the gene matches. This CDR3 is built from 14 residues. The V gene's germline CDR1 is GTSNPN and CDR2 SVGIG (reference sequence). The CDR3 DNA is TGTGCCTGGGTGGGGATAGCGGGCCACGGGGAGCTGTTTTTT. As protein: CAWVGIAGHGELFF.

The V call is TRBV2, the J call TRBJ1-5; 8 bases line up with TRBD1. The CDR3 has 12 residues. Looked up from germline, CDR1 is SNHLY and CDR2 is FYNNEI. Trimming removed 5 bases from V and 9 bases from J; junction bases left unmatched: 3. The CDR3 protein is CASSTTGGPQHF. In nucleotides, the CDR3 is TGTGCCAGCAGTACAACAGGGGGGCCCCAGCATTTT.

The chain joins TRBV25-1 to TRBJ2-3; D unresolved. Trimming shortened V by 2 bases and J by 5 bases, and 5 bases separated the two germline ends. Germline V gene data show CDR1 as MGHDK and CDR2 as SYGVNS. The CDR3 consists of 12 residues. The CDR3 DNA is TGTGCCAGCAGTGAAGGAAAAGATACGCAGTATTTT. Translating gives CASSEGKDTQYF.

This clone was seen more than once but under ten times. CDR3 in DNA: TGCGCCAGCAGTCCCCTACCCGATGGGTACAATGAGCAGTTCTTC. It yields the protein CASSPLPDGYNEQFF. This sequence joins TRBV23-1 and TRBJ2-1, with D uncertain. TRBV23-1 is an open reading frame, and its role is uncertain. This CDR3 spans 15 amino acids. V was cut by 4 bases and J by 4 bases, with 14 bases left in between.

Only a few counts were recorded for this clone. The rearrangement links TRBV7-2 to TRBJ2-1; 9 bases are a match to TRBD1. CDR3 length: 16 residues. Germline loops: CDR1 SGHTA, CDR2 FQGNSA. The V segment lost 5 bases and the J segment 7 bases; nucleotides outside the gene matches: 12. CDR3 DNA: TGTGCCAGCAGCCCGTCTGAGGGACAGGGCTGGAATGAGCAGTTCTTC. It translates to CASSPSEGQGWNEQFF.

This clone was seen a single time. The V call is TRBV10-3, the J call TRBJ2-1, with 7 positions matching TRBD1. In germline, CDR1 is ENHRY, CDR2 SYGVKD. V was pared by 11 bases and J by 2 bases, with 12 bases of the junction left unmatched. The CDR3 sequence is 15 residues long. The CDR3 nucleotides are TGTGCCGTTAAAGCCGGGACAGCGACCTACAATGAGCAGTTCTTC. Translated: CAVKAGTATYNEQFF.